The rows below give T cell receptor beta chains drawn from one sample of a study of CD8 T cell repertoires and HIV-1 epitope variants. Clones were sequenced by immunoSEQ multiplex PCR, and TCRdb holds only the in-frame ones, with some missing. The table shows tens of thousands of clones, with around 67% occurring only once. Specimen: uncultured baseline CD8+ T cells from peripheral blood mononuclear cells (PBMCs). These receptors came from a male donor with HIV. CDR3s include the opening cysteine and the closing phenylalanine or tryptophan. The D gene is left open where the match is weak. Not all rows give a size; the values are once, few, many and, for expanded clones, a class.

size | J | V | D | DNA | CDR3
- | TRBJ2-7 | TRBV6-5 | TRBD2 | TGTGCCAGCAGTTGGACGGTTAGCGGGAAAGACGAGCAGTACTTC | CASSWTVSGKDEQYF
- | TRBJ2-7 | TRBV10-3 | - | TGTGCCATCAGTGGGTCAGGACCCCCACTCCACGAGCAGTACTTC | CAISGSGPPLHEQYF
- | TRBJ2-1 | TRBV28 | - | TGTGCCATCTTTACTAGGTTCGATGAGCAGTTCTTC | CAIFTRFDEQFF
once | TRBJ2-2 | TRBV7-2 | - | TGTGCCAGCAGCTTAATTTTCAGGGCCGGCGGGGAGCTGTTTTTT | CASSLIFRAGGELFF
- | TRBJ1-3 | TRBV28 | - | TGTGCCAGCAGTTTATGGGCGGGGTCTGGAAACACCATATATTTT | CASSLWAGSGNTIYF
few | TRBJ2-3 | TRBV5-4 | - | TGTGCCAGCAGCGCCACCGGGATCGATACGCAGTATTTT | CASSATGIDTQYF
- | TRBJ2-2 | TRBV7-9 | - | TGTGCCAGCAGCGCAGAAACCGGGGAGCTGTTTTTT | CASSAETGELFF
- | TRBJ2-7 | TRBV30 | - | TGTGCCTGGAGTGTACGGGCAGACGAGCAGTACTTC | CAWSVRADEQYF
- | TRBJ2-7 | TRBV7-9 | TRBD2 | TGTGCCAGCAGCTTAGTAGTGCTAGCGGGGAGCTCCTACGAGCAGTACTTC | CASSLVVLAGSSYEQYF
few | TRBJ1-1 | TRBV7-9 | - | TGTGCCAGCAGTCAACACAGGGACACTGAAGCTTTCTTT | CASSQHRDTEAFF
- | TRBJ2-1 | TRBV6-5 | - | TGTGCCAGCAACGTAGATCGGTGGGTAAATGAGCAGTTCTTC | CASNVDRWVNEQFF
- | TRBJ2-7 | TRBV7-2 | TRBD2 | TGTGCCAGCAGGCAGCTAGCGGGAGGAGCCTACGAGCAGTACTTC | CASRQLAGGAYEQYF
- | TRBJ1-3 | TRBV5-1 | - | TGCGCCAGCAGCTTGGGAGGGGGAAACACCATATATTTT | CASSLGGGNTIYF
- | TRBJ1-1 | TRBV5-1 | TRBD1 | TGCGCCAGCAGCTTGACAGGGGCCACTGAAGCTTTCTTT | CASSLTGATEAFF
- | TRBJ2-1 | TRBV6-5 | TRBD2 | TGTGCCAGCATGGAGTCCCGTAGCGGGAGGAGTGAGCAGTTCTTC | CASMESRSGRSEQFF
- | TRBJ2-5 | TRBV7-2 | TRBD2 | TGTGCCAGCAGCTACTCTAGCGGGGCCCAAGAGACCCAGTACTTC | CASSYSSGAQETQYF
few | TRBJ1-3 | TRBV19 | - | TGTGCCAGTACGGAGACACCTGGAAACACCATATATTTT | CASTETPGNTIYF
few | TRBJ1-5 | TRBV9 | - | TGTGCCAGCAGCACAGACCTGAATCAGCCCCAGCATTTT | CASSTDLNQPQHF
- | TRBJ2-7 | TRBV29-1 | - | TGCAGCGTTGGGGGTCAGGGCGACGAGCAGTACTTC | CSVGGQGDEQYF
few | TRBJ2-7 | TRBV7-6 | TRBD1 | TGTGCCAGCAGCTTAGGGGACAGAGGCTACGAGCAGTACTTC | CASSLGDRGYEQYF
- | TRBJ1-5 | TRBV1 | - | TGCACCAGCAGCCAAGATCCCCCCCCGGGGAACGATCAGCCCCAGCATTTT | CTSSQDPPPGNDQPQHF
- | TRBJ2-3 | TRBV29-1 | - | TGCAGCGTTGAAAGAGTAGCATCCAGAGATACGCAGTATTTT | CSVERVASRDTQYF
- | TRBJ2-1 | TRBV5-1 | - | TGCGCCAGCAGCGGGGGGGACAGAAGGGATGAGCAGTTCTTC | CASSGGDRRDEQFF
- | TRBJ1-3 | TRBV28 | - | TGTGCCAGCAGTTTCCTCCCTGACACCATATATTTT | CASSFLPDTIYF
once | TRBJ1-1 | TRBV7-2 | - | TGTGCCAGCAGCCGCGCAGTCAATGAAGCTTTCTTT | CASSRAVNEAFF
once | TRBJ1-4 | TRBV2 | - | TGTGCCAGCAGTTCGAACTCGGGGGATGGGGCGGTCCGGTTTTTT | CASSSNSGDGAVRFF
- | TRBJ1-5 | TRBV28 | - | TGTGCCAGCAGTTCTGACGCAAACAATCAGCCCCAGCATTTT | CASSSDANNQPQHF
- | TRBJ1-2 | TRBV27 | - | TGTGCCAGTAAACCCCGGGACGACCTGGGCTATGGCTACACCTTC | CASKPRDDLGYGYTF